The 5 T cell receptor beta chains below come from one sample, sequenced in a study of blood T cell repertoires in COVID-19. Profiling relied on immunoSEQ multiplex PCR, and the TCRdb table lists in-frame clones only, not all of them. The repertoire has around 200,000 clones, more than 70% of them found once; the top ten carry around a sixth. Input material: peripheral blood. These receptor sequences come from a person aged 65 to 85 with COVID-19, enrolled during active disease.

The genes are TRBV7-2 and TRBJ2-2; 8 bases fit TRBD1. The CDR3 totals 15 residues. Germline V lookup: CDR1 SGHTA, CDR2 FQGNSA. The junction had 4 bases not matched to a gene; V was cut back by 1 base and J by 6 bases. CDR3 sequence reads: CASSLVRGRAGELFF. In DNA, the CDR3 is TGTGCCAGCAGCTTAGTCAGGGGGCGGGCCGGGGAGCTGTTTTTT.

This chain links TRBV7-9 with TRBJ1-1, with 10 bases lining up with TRBD1. Germline V lookup: CDR1 SEHNR, CDR2 FQNEAQ (reference sequence). Trimming took 4 bases from V and 3 from J; bases not matched to a gene: 11. This CDR3 comprises 17 residues. The DNA for the CDR3 is TGTGCCAGCAGCTCAACAAGACAGGGGGCGGGGTACACTGAAGCTTTCTTT. Translated: CASSSTRQGAGYTEAFF.

The rearrangement uses TRBV7-3 and TRBJ2-4, with D uncertain. Germline CDR1 and CDR2: SGHTA and FQGTGA. Trimming took off 5 bases at V and 0 bases at J, with 8 bases between the two ends. This CDR3 is 14 amino acids long. CDR3 region: CASSPDIAKNIQYF. Here the CDR3 DNA reads TGTGCCAGCAGCCCCGACATAGCCAAAAACATTCAGTACTTC.

The chain employs TRBV5-1 and TRBJ1-4, with 10 bases fitting TRBD1. CDR1 is SGHRS and CDR2 is YFSETQ in the germline V gene. The CDR3 runs 15 residues. Unmatched junction bases numbered 10, after V lost 4 bases and J lost 10 bases. CDR3 sequence (DNA): TGCGCCAGCAGCCCAGGACAGGGGGAGATGGCAAAACTGTTTTTT. Translating it yields CASSPGQGEMAKLFF.

V gene TRBV6-1 combines with J gene TRBJ1-5; D gene uncertain. Germline V CDR1 and CDR2: MNHNS, SASEGT. V shed 2 bases and J shed 0 bases, with 11 bases lying between them. The CDR3 spans 16 residues. The CDR3 loop reads CASSEFFYSSNQPQHF. CDR3 in DNA: TGTGCCAGCAGTGAATTTTTCTATAGTAGCAATCAGCCCCAGCATTTT.